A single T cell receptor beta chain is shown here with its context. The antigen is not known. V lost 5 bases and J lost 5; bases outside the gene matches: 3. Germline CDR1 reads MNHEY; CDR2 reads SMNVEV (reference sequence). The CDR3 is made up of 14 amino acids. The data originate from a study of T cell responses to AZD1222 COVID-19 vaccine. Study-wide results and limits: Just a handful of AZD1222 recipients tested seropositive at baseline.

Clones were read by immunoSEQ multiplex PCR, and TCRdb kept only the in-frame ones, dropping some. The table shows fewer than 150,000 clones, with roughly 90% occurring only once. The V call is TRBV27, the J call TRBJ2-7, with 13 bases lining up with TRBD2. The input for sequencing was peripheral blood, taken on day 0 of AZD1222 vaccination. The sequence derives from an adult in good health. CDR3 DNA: TGTGCCAGCAGTCTCGGACTAGCGGGAGACGAGCAGTACTTC. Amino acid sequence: CASSLGLAGDEQYF.